This TCR beta chain derives from a study of neoadjuvant anti-PD-1 for oral cavity cancer (dated by TCRdb to 2020 to 2023). Study-wide context: Patients mostly received three to four biweekly doses of nivolumab at 3 mg/kg before curative-intent surgical resection. Patients without progression received a fourth nivolumab dose around day 43 and underwent definitive surgical resection on days 50-56. Under RECIST 1.1, patients with complete response, partial response or stable disease were classed as responders, and patients with progression were classed as non-responders. The parent correlative cohort included about a dozen patients, with an approximately 30% response rate.

The CDR1 and CDR2 encoded by the germline V gene (reference sequence) are GTSNPN and SVGIG. The CDR3 starts with the cysteine, ends with the phenylalanine, and has 15 residues. The retained sequence is limited to the CDR3, 45 bases, with the frame set at the first base. Trimming takes 2 bases off V and 5 bases off J; junction bases not matched to a gene: 7. Tumor libraries used mostly approximately 4.4 ug of input genomic DNA for survey sequencing, with two replicates per sample. TCRbeta libraries were prepared with the immunoSEQ hsTCRbeta kit according to the manufacturer's instructions. Sequencing of the completed libraries took place using an Illumina NovaSeq 6000 S4 flow cell after they had been pooled to about 3.2 nM. The paper's processing steps were these. The immunoSEQ Analyzer was used for raw data preprocessing and quality control. The analysis was limited to productive rearrangements, and each clonotype was defined by a unique CDR3 amino acid sequence. Repertoire clonality was estimated as the Gini-Simpson index, which was computed with the R package tcR. Gini indices were compared with Student's t test, and associations with tumor size change were assessed by Pearson correlation. Entries here come from immuneACCESS through TCRdb and include only in-frame sequences with V and J called. Some clones fail to appear in such tables; in the studies checked, an unresolved V gene covers under half of the shortfall, and the cause of the remainder is unknown. For V, J and clone size, that table is used; D and trimming come from the DNA. This sample gives roughly 25,000 clones in total; around a quarter of them show up just once. Together, the top ten hold 15% to 20% of the sample.

On the study overall, not on this receptor specifically: Higher pretreatment blood Treg/Th17 ratios correlated with both higher pretreatment blood TCRbeta clonality and lower post-treatment tumor TCRbeta clonality. TCR analyses included only three patients per response group, and the authors called for larger cohorts for validation. Greater tumor shrinkage was correlated with larger post-treatment sizes of preexisting intratumoral clones, suggesting that expansion of preexisting clones contributed to response.

This clone occurred many times. No antigen is known for it. No per-base quality is available; no much larger clone lies one base away. The time point label, read with the paper, signifies: after neoadjuvant nivolumab, at surgical resection. Patients were newly diagnosed with stage II-IVA oral cavity squamous cell carcinoma and had received no prior systemic or radiation treatment. Everyone in the cohort had locally advanced, HPV-negative oral cavity squamous cell carcinoma. The samples were obtained from a longitudinal correlative study of a single-arm phase II trial testing neoadjuvant nivolumab in oral cavity squamous cell carcinoma. Subject-matched pre- and post-treatment PBMCs and tumors from three responders and three non-responders were subjected to genomic DNA-based TCRbeta sequencing. For tumor tissue, genomic DNA extraction relied on the Maxwell RSC DNA from Tissue kit.

This receptor was obtained from a person between 40 and 80 years old with oral cavity squamous cell carcinoma. In this chain, TRBV30 is recombined with TRBJ2-5; 11 nucleotides in the junction match TRBD2. Sequenced material: tumor tissue, taken after nivolumab (anti-PD-1) treatment. The bases are TGTGCCTGGAGTTTAGCGGGGGGGTCGTGGGAGACCCAGTACTTC. Protein translation: CAWSLAGGSWETQYF.